The 21 T cell receptor beta chains presented below share a single source sample, sequenced in a study of OX40 agonist ivuxolimab in advanced cancers. Measured with immunoSEQ multiplex PCR; TCRdb has only the in-frame clones, and not every one. The profile shows about 80,000 clones, approximately 91% of them singletons. Sample: CD4+ or CD8+ T cells sorted from blood, taken in a trial of the OX40 agonist ivuxolimab. The receptors derive from an adult with an advanced solid tumor such as melanoma, head and neck, liver or kidney cancer.

The chain recombines TRBV29-1 with TRBJ1-3; D gene ambiguous. This CDR3 contains 14 residues. Germline CDR1 is SQVTM and CDR2 is ANQGSEA. V was pared by 6 bases and J by 0 bases, with 12 bases between. The CDR3 coding sequence is TGCAGCGTAACGTGGGGTTCCTCTGGAAACACCATATATTTT. It yields the protein CSVTWGSSGNTIYF.

The chain combines TRBV19 with TRBJ2-2; 8 nucleotides line up with TRBD1. V lost 4 bases and J lost 1; bases outside the gene matches: 8. Germline CDR1 reads LNHDA; CDR2 reads SQIVND (reference sequence). This CDR3 contains 17 residues. CDR3 amino acids: CASSTKRTGWNTGELFF. In DNA, the CDR3 is TGTGCCAGTAGTACTAAAAGGACAGGGTGGAACACCGGGGAGCTGTTTTTT.

The genes are TRBV6-1 and TRBJ2-3, with 8 bases lining up with TRBD1. There are 14 residues in the CDR3. Germline V gives CDR1 MNHNS, CDR2 SASEGT. With 7 bases clipped from V and 2 bases from J, the junction kept 5 bases outside the gene matches. The CDR3: CASKDRGLTDTQYF. The DNA for the CDR3 is TGTGCCAGCAAAGACAGGGGTCTCACAGATACGCAGTATTTT.

The rearrangement uses TRBV7-2 and TRBJ2-1; 12 bases are a match to TRBD2. Germline CDR1 and CDR2: SGHTA and FQGNSA. The V gene end was trimmed by 6 bases and the J gene end by 7 bases; junction bases not matched to a gene: 7. This CDR3 has 15 residues. The CDR3 here is CASSRLAGVSNEQFF. The DNA for the CDR3 is TGTGCCAGCAGTCGACTAGCGGGAGTATCGAATGAGCAGTTCTTC. Complete variable domain (other parts from reference TRBV7-2 and TRBJ2-1): GAGVSQSPSNKVTEKGKDVELRCDPISGHTALYWYRQSLGQGLEFLIYFQGNSAPDKSGLPSDRFSAERTGGSVSTLTIQRTQQEDSAVYLCASSRLAGVSNEQFFGPGTRLTVL.

This clone has a single count. The chain recombines TRBV18 with TRBJ2-2; possibly TRBD1 or TRBD2 for D (5 bases each). V was clipped by 0 bases and J by 0 bases, with 14 bases between them. In germline, CDR1 is KGHSH, CDR2 LQKENI. This CDR3 has 18 residues. The CDR3 reads CASSPPGQEETNTGELFF. The CDR3 DNA reads as TGTGCCAGCTCACCACCGGGGCAGGAGGAAACGAACACCGGGGAGCTGTTTTTT.

This clone was detected only once. The chain recombines TRBV28 with TRBJ1-2; D gene ambiguous. CDR1 is MDHEN, CDR2 SYDVKM, per germline. The CDR3 contains 14 residues. Trimming left V 6 bases short and J 8 bases short, with 19 bases between. CDR3 residues: CASSIERSRGGYTF. The CDR3 DNA is TGTGCCAGCAGCATCGAAAGGAGCCGAGGGGGCTACACCTTC.

The rearrangement joins TRBV4-3 to TRBJ1-2; no reliable D call. In germline, CDR1 is LGHNA, CDR2 YSLEER. The CDR3 is 12 amino acids. V dropped 1 base and J dropped 7 bases, with 7 bases sitting between them. The CDR3, as DNA: TGCGCCAGCAGCCAAGGGAAAGCTGGCTACACCTTC. As protein: CASSQGKAGYTF.

The V call is TRBV7-9, the J call TRBJ2-7; D uncertain. Germline CDR1 SEHNR, CDR2 FQNEAQ (reference sequence). Trimming removed 3 bases from V and 9 bases from J, with 9 bases in between. The CDR3 is made up of 11 amino acids. CDR3 sequence reads: CASSLQFWQYF. The CDR3 DNA reads as TGTGCCAGCAGCTTGCAATTCTGGCAGTACTTC.

This clone appeared once. The V and J genes are TRBV19 and TRBJ1-1; D possibly corresponds to TRBD1 (6 bases). Between the trimmed V and J ends, which lost 3 bases and 1 base, there was a span of 9 bases. This CDR3 has 14 amino acids. From germline, CDR1 is LNHDA and CDR2 SQIVND (reference sequence). The CDR3 DNA sequence: TGTGCCAGTAGTATTGGACAGAAGAACACTGAAGCTTTCTTT. It specifies CASSIGQKNTEAFF.

The J gene is TRBJ2-6, the V gene TRBV7-9; D unclear. The CDR3 contains 13 residues. V was shortened by 5 bases and J by 2 bases, with 4 bases between the two germline ends. The V gene's germline CDR1 is SEHNR and CDR2 FQNEAQ (reference sequence). The CDR3: CASSLTGANVLTF. For the CDR3, the DNA is TGTGCCAGCAGCCTGACTGGGGCCAACGTCCTGACTTTC.

The V call is TRBV15, the J call TRBJ2-3, with unresolved D. Trimming removed 0 bases from V and 2 bases from J, with 3 bases in between. The CDR3 consists of 13 residues. CDR1 LNHNV and CDR2 YYDKDF come from the germline V gene (reference sequence). CDR3 DNA: TGTGCCACCAGCAGAGATCCCACAGATACGCAGTATTTT. Translation gives CATSRDPTDTQYF. Complete variable domain (other parts from reference TRBV15 and TRBJ2-3): DAMVIQNPRYQVTQFGKPVTLSCSQTLNHNVMYWYQQKSSQAPKLLFHYYDKDFNNEADTPDNFQSRRPNTSFCFLDIRSPGLGDTAMYLCATSRDPTDTQYFGPGTRLTVL.

This chain joins TRBV15 and TRBJ2-3; D is unclear. The CDR3 runs 12 residues. Trimming shortened V by 1 base and J by 6 bases, and 5 bases separated the two germline ends. Germline-derived CDR1 and CDR2 are LNHNV and YYDKDF (reference sequence). This CDR3 is CATSRGQDTQYF. The CDR3 bases are TGTGCCACCAGCAGAGGTCAGGATACGCAGTATTTT.

The V call is TRBV7-9, the J call TRBJ2-3; 9 positions agree with TRBD2. The germline V gene has CDR1 SEHNR and CDR2 FQNEAQ (reference sequence). CDR3 length: 19 residues. V lost 1 base to trimming and J lost 5 bases; unmatched junction nucleotides: 16. CDR3 in DNA: TGTGCCAGCAGCTTAGGGGGCGGGAGGGCCCGGACGACGGTAGATACGCAGTATTTT. It is translated as CASSLGGGRARTTVDTQYF.

The chain carries TRBV6-6 and TRBJ2-7; no clear D gene. There are 13 residues in the CDR3. Germline V lookup: CDR1 MNHNY, CDR2 SVGAGI (reference sequence). V lost 5 bases and J lost 7, with 15 bases in between. The CDR3 protein is CASSRLESREQYF. Here the CDR3 DNA reads TGTGCCAGCAGTCGCCTGGAAAGTAGGGAGCAGTACTTC.

The chain uses TRBV5-1 and TRBJ2-2, with a tentative D call TRBD2 (5 bases). CDR1 SGHRS and CDR2 YFSETQ come from the germline V gene. Trimming removed 4 bases from V and 3 bases from J, with 10 bases in between. The CDR3 totals 14 residues. CDR3 sequence: CASSRSGDTGELFF. CDR3 nucleotide sequence: TGCGCCAGCAGCCGGAGCGGTGACACCGGGGAGCTGTTTTTT. The whole variable domain, filled in from reference TRBV5-1 and TRBJ2-2, reads KAGVTQTPRYLIKTRGQQVTLSCSPISGHRSVSWYQQTPGQGLQFLFEYFSETQRNKGNFPGRFSGRQFSNSRSEMNVSTLELGDSALYLCASSRSGDTGELFFGEGSRLTVL.

This chain connects TRBV28 to TRBJ2-3; the match to TRBD2 covers 8 bases. Germline CDR1 is MDHEN and CDR2 is SYDVKM. V lost 1 base and J lost 5; bases outside the gene matches: 11. The CDR3 covers 17 residues. This CDR3 reads CASSLSKSGSTLDTQYF. In DNA, the CDR3 is TGTGCCAGCAGTTTATCCAAAAGCGGGAGTACTTTAGATACGCAGTATTTT.

A word on this clone: The junction does not match germline at one end; this may be a read error. The chain has TRBV7-7 and TRBJ2-5, with D possibly being TRBD2 (5 bases). Germline values: CDR1 SSHAT, CDR2 FNYEAQ (reference sequence). This CDR3 region has 13 residues. Here the CDR3 reads CASSLALEGTQYF. The DNA of the CDR3 is TGTGCTAGCAGCTTAGCGTTAGAAGGGACCCAGTACTTC.

This chain connects TRBV27 to TRBJ2-7, with TRBD2 matching over 8 bases. Per the germline V gene, CDR1 is MNHEY and CDR2 is SMNVEV (reference sequence). V shed 6 bases and J 6 bases; nucleotides not matched to a gene: 10. CDR3 length: 14 residues. Here the CDR3 reads CASSRAGAVSEQYF. CDR3 nucleotides: TGTGCCAGCAGCAGAGCGGGAGCGGTCTCCGAGCAGTACTTC.

The V and J genes are TRBV5-1 and TRBJ1-5; 7 nucleotides agree with TRBD1. Germline values: CDR1 SGHRS, CDR2 YFSETQ. V lost 5 bases and J lost 2; bases outside the gene matches: 7. The CDR3 has 15 amino acids. The CDR3 nucleotides are TGCGCCAGCAGACTCGATGGACAGGGCAATCAGCCCCAGCATTTT. Translating gives CASRLDGQGNQPQHF.

V and J are TRBV7-9 and TRBJ2-1, with 15 bases fitting TRBD2. This CDR3 comprises 15 residues. Germline V gene data show CDR1 as SEHNR and CDR2 as FQNEAQ (reference sequence). With V trimmed by 2 bases and J by 10 bases, 3 bases remained unmatched. Here the CDR3 reads CASSLSGTSGREQFF. The CDR3, as DNA: TGTGCCAGCAGCTTAAGTGGGACTAGCGGGAGGGAGCAGTTCTTC.

Sample share makes this clone medium-sized (0.01 to 0.1%). The J gene is TRBJ2-2, the V gene TRBV4-3; no reliable D call. The germline V gene has CDR1 LGHNA and CDR2 YSLEER. V shed 4 bases and J shed 3 bases, with 12 bases lying between them. There are 15 residues in the CDR3. The CDR3 spells CASSRRQHYTGELFF. CDR3 DNA sequence: TGCGCCAGCAGCCGGCGGCAGCACTACACCGGGGAGCTGTTTTTT.